This T cell receptor beta chain was captured by sequencing in a study of T cell repertoires in cytomegalovirus infection. In the study overall: It can be stated that public TCR beta signatures indicated CMV infection as well as a matching HLA type. Study results and limitations: Identification of carriers of CMV plus the relevant HLA was achieved through cumulative public TCR beta family frequency. The response measured ex vivo was dominated by TCR beta clonotypes (HLA-C-restricted and CMV-specific).

TCRdb independently ran MiXCR on the reads; one entry per CDR3 protein. The sample yields 100,000 or so distinct CDR3 sequences, roughly a quarter seen once. This clonotype was seen a few times. The target antigen is unknown. Sequenced: CD8+ T cells from PBMCs. This clonotype was obtained from a human donor in good health (CMV status not recorded). Some clones in this sample may be carry-over from other donors' samples.

The CDR3 nucleotides read TGTGCCAGCAACCTGGGGGTGACTGAAGCTTTCTTT. Translated, it gives CASNLGVTEAFF. V usage is TRBV12-3 or TRBV12-4 and J usage is TRBJ1-1; D is perhaps TRBD1 (5 bases). CDR3 length: 12 amino acids. V was trimmed by 7 bases and J by 5 bases, leaving 11 bases between them.